This TCR beta chain was observed in a study of blood T cell repertoires in COVID-19. Looking at the study overall: Nucleic acid was either cDNA or gDNA, and it came from T cells, B-cell-depleted T cells, or PBMCs.

In its sample, this clone was seen a few times. The sample carries other DNA sequences with the same CDR3. As processed by the authors: Amplification of reference gene primers was used by the study to estimate nucleated cell counts. The repertoire was sequenced with immunoSEQ multiplex PCR; TCRdb's copy has only in-frame clones and lacks some. That table is the source of V, J and clone size, and D and trimming were worked out from the DNA. Counted here are about 64,000 clones, around 86% occurring once; the ten biggest clones make up less than 1.5%. The trim removed 5 bases at V and 4 bases at J, leaving 3 bases unmatched. The germline V gene encodes CDR1 SGHAT and CDR2 FQNNGV. The CDR3 has 14 residues.

Source material: peripheral blood. The receptor was isolated from a man aged 35-49 years with acute or convalescent COVID-19. The rearrangement joins TRBV11-2 to TRBJ1-1; 11 nucleotides agree with TRBD1. CDR3 amino acids: CASSPGQGATEAFF. The CDR3 coding sequence is TGTGCCAGCAGCCCCGGACAGGGGGCCACTGAAGCTTTCTTT.